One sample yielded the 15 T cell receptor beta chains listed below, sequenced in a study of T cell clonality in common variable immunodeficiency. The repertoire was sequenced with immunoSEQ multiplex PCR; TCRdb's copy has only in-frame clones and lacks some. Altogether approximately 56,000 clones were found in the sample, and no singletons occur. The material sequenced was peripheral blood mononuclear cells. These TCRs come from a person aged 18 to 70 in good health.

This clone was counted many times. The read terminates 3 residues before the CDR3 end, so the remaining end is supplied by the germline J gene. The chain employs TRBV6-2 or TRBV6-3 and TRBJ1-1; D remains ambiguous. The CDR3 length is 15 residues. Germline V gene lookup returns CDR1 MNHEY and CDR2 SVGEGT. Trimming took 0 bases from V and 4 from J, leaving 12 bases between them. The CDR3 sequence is CASSYSWVRVTEAFF. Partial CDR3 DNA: TGTGCCAGCAGTTACTCATGGGTTCGGGTCACTGAA.

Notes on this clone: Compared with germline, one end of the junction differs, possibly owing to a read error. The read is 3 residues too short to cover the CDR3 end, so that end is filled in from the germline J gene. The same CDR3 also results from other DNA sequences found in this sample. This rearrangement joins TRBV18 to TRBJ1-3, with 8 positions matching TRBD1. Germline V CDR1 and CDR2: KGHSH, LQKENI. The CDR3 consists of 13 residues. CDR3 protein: CASSPDRGNTIYF. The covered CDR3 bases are TGTGCCAGCTCGCCCGACAGGGGAAACACG.

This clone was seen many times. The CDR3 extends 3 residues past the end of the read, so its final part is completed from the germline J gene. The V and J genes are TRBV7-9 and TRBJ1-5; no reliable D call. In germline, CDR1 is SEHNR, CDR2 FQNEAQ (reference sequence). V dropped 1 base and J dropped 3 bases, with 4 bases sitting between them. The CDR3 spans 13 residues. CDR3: CASSLGHNQPQHF. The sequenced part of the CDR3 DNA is TGTGCCAGCAGCTTAGGACACAATCAGCCC.

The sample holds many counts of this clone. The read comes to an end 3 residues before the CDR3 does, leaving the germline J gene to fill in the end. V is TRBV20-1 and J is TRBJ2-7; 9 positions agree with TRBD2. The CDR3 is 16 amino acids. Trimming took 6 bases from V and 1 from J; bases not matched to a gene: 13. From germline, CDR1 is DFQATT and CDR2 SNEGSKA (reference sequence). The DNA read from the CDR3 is TGCAGTGCCTTTAACTGGGGTAGCGGGAGTTCCTACGAG. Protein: CSAFNWGSGSSYE. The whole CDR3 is CSAFNWGSGSSYEQYF.

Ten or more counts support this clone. CDR3 bases read: TGCGCCAGCAGCTTGGGGGACAGGGCAGAGACC. This encodes CASSLGDRAET. The full-length CDR3 reads as CASSLGDRAETQYF. The chain combines TRBV5-1 with TRBJ2-5, with TRBD1 matching 9 bases. The CDR3 end is not reached by the read, which stops 3 residues before it; the germline J gene fills it in. J was trimmed by 4 bases and V by 0 bases; bases with no gene match: 1. Germline lookup yields CDR1 SGHRS and CDR2 YFSETQ. The CDR3 length is 14 residues.

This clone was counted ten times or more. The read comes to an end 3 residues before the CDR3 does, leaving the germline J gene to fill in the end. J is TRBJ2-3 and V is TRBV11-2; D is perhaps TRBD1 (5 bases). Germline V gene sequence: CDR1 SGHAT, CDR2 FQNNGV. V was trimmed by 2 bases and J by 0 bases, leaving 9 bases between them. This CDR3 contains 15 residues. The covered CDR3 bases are TGTGCCAGCAGCTTATGGACAACTAGCACAGATACG. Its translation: CASSLWTTSTDT. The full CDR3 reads CASSLWTTSTDTQYF.

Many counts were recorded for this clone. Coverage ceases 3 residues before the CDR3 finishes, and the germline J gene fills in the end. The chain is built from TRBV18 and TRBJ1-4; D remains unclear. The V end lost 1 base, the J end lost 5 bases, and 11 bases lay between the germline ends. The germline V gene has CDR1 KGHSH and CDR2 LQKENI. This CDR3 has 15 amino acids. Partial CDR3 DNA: TGTGCCAGCTCACCACAGGGTCGTAGGAATGAAAAA. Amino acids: CASSPQGRRNEK. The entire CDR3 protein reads CASSPQGRRNEKLFF.

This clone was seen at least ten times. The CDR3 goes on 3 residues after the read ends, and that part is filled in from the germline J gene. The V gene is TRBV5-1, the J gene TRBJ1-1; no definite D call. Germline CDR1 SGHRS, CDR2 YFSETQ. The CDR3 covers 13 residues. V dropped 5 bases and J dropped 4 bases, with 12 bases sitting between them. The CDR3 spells CASRRSVSTEAFF. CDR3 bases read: TGCGCCAGCAGGCGGTCGGTGAGCACTGAA.

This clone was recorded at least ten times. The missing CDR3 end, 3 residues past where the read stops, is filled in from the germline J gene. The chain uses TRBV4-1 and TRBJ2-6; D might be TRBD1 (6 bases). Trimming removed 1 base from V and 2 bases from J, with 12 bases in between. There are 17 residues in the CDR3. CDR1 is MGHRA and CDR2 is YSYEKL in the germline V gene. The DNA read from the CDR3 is TGCGCCAGCAGCCAAGGGGCCAGGGGCGCTGGGGCCAACGTC. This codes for CASSQGARGAGANV. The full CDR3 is CASSQGARGAGANVLTF.

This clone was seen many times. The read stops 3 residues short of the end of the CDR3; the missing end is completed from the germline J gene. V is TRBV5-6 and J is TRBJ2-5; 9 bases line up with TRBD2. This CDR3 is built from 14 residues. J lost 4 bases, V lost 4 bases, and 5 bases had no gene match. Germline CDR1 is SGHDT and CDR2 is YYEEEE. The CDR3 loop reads CASSTKRGAETQYF. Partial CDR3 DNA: TGTGCCAGCAGCACCAAGCGGGGGGCAGAGACC.

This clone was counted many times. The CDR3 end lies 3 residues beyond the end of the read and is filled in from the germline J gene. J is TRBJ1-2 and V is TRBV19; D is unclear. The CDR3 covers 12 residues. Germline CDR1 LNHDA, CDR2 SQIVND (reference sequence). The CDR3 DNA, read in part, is TGTGCCAGTAGTATCAGAGATGGCGGC. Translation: CASSIRDGG. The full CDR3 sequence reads CASSIRDGGYTF.

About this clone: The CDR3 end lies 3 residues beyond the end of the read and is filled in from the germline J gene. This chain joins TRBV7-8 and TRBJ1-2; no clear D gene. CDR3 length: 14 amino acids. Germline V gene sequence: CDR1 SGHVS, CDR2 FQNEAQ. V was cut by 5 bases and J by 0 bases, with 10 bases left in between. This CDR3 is CASSRYTTNYGYTF. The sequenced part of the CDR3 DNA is TGTGCCAGCAGCCGCTATACTACTAACTATGGC.

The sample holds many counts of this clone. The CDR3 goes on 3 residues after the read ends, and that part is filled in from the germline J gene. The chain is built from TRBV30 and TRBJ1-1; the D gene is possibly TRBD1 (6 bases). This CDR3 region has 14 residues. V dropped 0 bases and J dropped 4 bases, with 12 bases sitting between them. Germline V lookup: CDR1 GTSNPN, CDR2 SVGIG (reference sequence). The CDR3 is CAWSVTGMATEAFF. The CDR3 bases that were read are TGTGCCTGGAGTGTAACAGGGATGGCCACTGAA.

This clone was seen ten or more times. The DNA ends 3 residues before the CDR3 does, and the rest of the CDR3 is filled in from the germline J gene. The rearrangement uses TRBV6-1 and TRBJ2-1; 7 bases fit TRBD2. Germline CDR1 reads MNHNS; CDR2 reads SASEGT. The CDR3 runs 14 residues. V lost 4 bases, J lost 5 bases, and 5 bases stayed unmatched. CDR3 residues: CASSGLAVNNEQFF. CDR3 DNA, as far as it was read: TGTGCCAGCAGTGGGCTAGCGGTCAACAATGAG.

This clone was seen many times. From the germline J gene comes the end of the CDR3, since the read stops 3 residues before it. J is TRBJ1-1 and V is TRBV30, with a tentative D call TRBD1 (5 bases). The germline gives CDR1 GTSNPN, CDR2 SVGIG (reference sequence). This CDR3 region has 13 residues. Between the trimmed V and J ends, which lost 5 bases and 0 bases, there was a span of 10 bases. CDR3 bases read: TGTGCCTGGGACAGACCAATGAACACTGAA. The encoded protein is CAWDRPMNTE. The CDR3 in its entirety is CAWDRPMNTEAFF.